This T cell receptor beta chain was sequenced in a study of glioma-infiltrating T cells after dendritic cell vaccination. This clone was seen only a few times. The repertoire was sequenced with immunoSEQ multiplex PCR; TCRdb's copy has only in-frame clones and lacks some. Seen here are 91,000 or so clones, around 80% observed once, and the top ten hold about 5.7%. Described time point: after dendritic cell vaccination, including at tumor progression/relapse. None of the glioblastoma patients had an isocitrate dehydrogenase mutation. CDR3 length: 14 amino acids. CDR1 is SGHRS and CDR2 is YFSETQ in the germline V gene. V was cut by 0 bases and J by 7 bases, with 10 bases left in between.

The sample consisted of blood, taken after dendritic cell vaccination. V and J are TRBV5-1 and TRBJ1-4; the D is unclear. This TCR was sampled from a human donor with glioblastoma. The CDR3 protein is CASSLVGSTEKLFF. The CDR3 DNA reads TGCGCCAGCAGCTTGGTGGGGAGTACTGAAAAACTGTTTTTT.